Listed below are T cell receptor beta chains from one sample, sequenced in a study of response to subunit inactivated influenza vaccine. In TCRdb, the RT-PCR reads were re-called with MiXCR into one record per CDR3 protein. The sample shows over 150,000 distinct CDR3 sequences, 7.5% to 10% of them seen only once. Sequences were derived from non-naive T cells sorted from PBMCs, sampled on the day of vaccination. These receptors were obtained from a man aged 45 to 65 who received an inactivated influenza vaccine. Each CDR3 is given with its conserved first and last residue. The D gene is left open where the match is weak. Clone size, where shown, is once, few, many, or a class for clones that have expanded.

clone size,V gene,D gene,J gene,CDR3 DNA,CDR3 protein
NA,TRBV6-5,TRBD2,TRBJ2-1,TGTGCCAGCAGTTACAGCACTAGCGGGGGGATGAATGAGCAGTTCTTC,CASSYSTSGGMNEQFF
many,TRBV29-1,TRBD1,TRBJ2-1,TGCAGCGTAGGTGAGCCGGGACAGCTTTACAATGAGCAGTTCTTC,CSVGEPGQLYNEQFF
few,TRBV24-1,NA,TRBJ2-3,TGTGCCACCAGTGATTTGGTCGGGACGGGCGATACGCAGTATTTT,CATSDLVGTGDTQYF
few,TRBV9,TRBD1,TRBJ1-6,TGTGCCAGCAGCGTACAGGGGGGGAATAATTCACCCCTCCACTTT,CASSVQGGNNSPLHF
few,TRBV11-2,NA,TRBJ1-6,TGTGCCAGCAGCTTAGAAGCAAGTTCACCCCTCCACTTT,CASSLEASSPLHF
few,TRBV12-3/TRBV12-4,NA,TRBJ1-5,TGTGCCAGCAGCGACAGTCGAAATCAGCCCCAGCATTTT,CASSDSRNQPQHF
few,TRBV10-3,NA,TRBJ1-3,TGTGCCATCAGTGGGGGTCAGGCCGGAGGGGCATCTGGAAACACCATATATTTT,CAISGGQAGGASGNTIYF
NA,TRBV12-3/TRBV12-4,NA,TRBJ1-1,TGTGCCAGCAGTTACGGACCCAACACTGAAGCTTTCTTT,CASSYGPNTEAFF
NA,TRBV5-6,TRBD2,TRBJ2-5,TGTGCCAGCAGCTTGGATTTTAGCGGGAGACAAGAGACCCAGTACTTC,CASSLDFSGRQETQYF
few,TRBV7-2,TRBD2,TRBJ2-2,TGTGCCAGCAGCTTACGGCTAGCGGGAGGGAGCGGGGAGCTGTTTTTT,CASSLRLAGGSGELFF
NA,TRBV5-6,NA,TRBJ2-3,TGTGCCAGCAGATCCGTTCGAGGCACAGATACGCAGTATTTT,CASRSVRGTDTQYF
many,TRBV18,NA,TRBJ2-5,TGTGCCAGCTCACCACCGATGCGACAAGAGACCCAGTACTTC,CASSPPMRQETQYF
NA,TRBV27,TRBD2,TRBJ2-2,TGTGCCACCAAAGCGGGAGTAGACACCGGGGAGCTGTTTTTT,CATKAGVDTGELFF
NA,TRBV11-1,TRBD2,TRBJ2-3,TGTGCCAGCAGCCCGGGACTAGCGGGAGGCGCTAGCACAGATACGCAGTATTTT,CASSPGLAGGASTDTQYF
few,TRBV28,NA,TRBJ2-4,TGTGCCAGCAGCGTCTCAAACATTCAGTACTTC,CASSVSNIQYF
NA,TRBV28,NA,TRBJ1-2,TGTGCCTCCACACCAGGGGCCGGCAACTATGGCTACACCTTC,CASTPGAGNYGYTF
many,TRBV20-1,NA,TRBJ2-3,TGCAGTGCTACGGGACCACTGGTGACAGATACGCAGTATTTT,CSATGPLVTDTQYF
NA,TRBV6-2/TRBV6-3,NA,TRBJ1-2,TGTGCCAGCAGTTCCCACGGACGGAACGGCTATTCGGGCTACACCTTC,CASSSHGRNGYSGYTF